This T cell receptor (beta chain) derives from a study of T cell repertoires and HLA-DP antigens. Some clones are missing from TCRdb's copy, which holds only in-frame ones; the method was immunoSEQ multiplex PCR. Among around 110,000 clones listed, 85% to 95% were seen once. This CDR3 is 18 amino acids long. The germline CDR1 and CDR2 sequences are SGHRS and YFSETQ. V lost 0 bases to trimming and J lost 2 bases; unmatched junction nucleotides: 12. Untouched CD4+ T cells were bead-isolated from PBMC at about 97.7% purity. A word on this clone: The antigen is unknown.

This TCR derives from a woman under 30 in good health and CMV-seronegative. The J gene is TRBJ2-3, the V gene TRBV5-1; 7 nucleotides align to TRBD2. The sample taken for sequencing was CD4+ T cells from PBMCs. The CDR3 region has the DNA TGCGCCAGCAGCTTGGACCGGCGGGAGTTTAGAACCACAGATACGCAGTATTTT. Its protein is CASSLDRREFRTTDTQYF.